This record concerns one T cell receptor (beta chain) sequence. The data derive from a study of tumor-infiltrating lymphocytes in oesophageal squamous cell carcinoma. The CDR3 has 14 residues. CDR1 and CDR2 (germline): MNHNY, SVGAGI (reference sequence). Deletions cut 2 bases from V and 13 bases from J, with 15 bases between. TCRdb reprocessed the PCR reads via MiXCR and lists one record per CDR3 protein. There are 11,000 to 15,000 distinct CDR3 sequences in the sample; roughly half occur only once, and about half lies in the top ten. Sequencing was carried out using blood. The clonotype originates from a male donor with esophageal squamous cell carcinoma. The chain joins TRBV6-6 to TRBJ2-6; perhaps TRBD2 as D (5 bases). CDR3 sequence: CASSYAGVRMVLTF. The CDR3 nucleotides read TGTGCCAGCAGTTACGCCGGGGTAAGGATGGTCCTGACTTTC.